A single sample gave rise to the 13 T cell receptor beta chains below, sequenced in a study of T cells in Graves' hyperthyroidism and ophthalmopathy. Researchers amplified the TCR beta CDR3 regions from RNA transcripts. During a first-round RT-PCR of the TCR CDR3, the HTBI primer set was used. TCRdb reanalysed the multiplex PCR reads using MiXCR and keeps one entry per CDR3 protein. The sample includes some 550,000 distinct CDR3 sequences, around 21% of them seen just once. The source material was blood. These receptors were taken from a man younger than 35 with Graves' hyperthyroidism.

The rearrangement joins TRBV6-1 to TRBJ2-5, with 8 nucleotides matching TRBD1. In germline, CDR1 is MNHNS, CDR2 SASEGT. Losses at the gene ends were 6 bases for V and 4 bases for J; bases not matched to a gene: 10. The CDR3 runs to 15 residues. The CDR3 protein is CASRPGQGDSETQYF. For the CDR3, the DNA is TGTGCCAGCAGGCCAGGACAGGGAGATTCAGAGACCCAGTACTTC.

This clonotype was observed a handful of times. J is TRBJ2-7 and V is TRBV3-1; no definite D call. The CDR3 runs 14 residues. The V gene lost 5 bases and the J gene lost 3 bases, with 14 bases spanning the gap. The germline V gene has CDR1 LGHDT and CDR2 YNNKEL (reference sequence). The CDR3 nucleotides are TGTGCCAGCAGCGAAGGACCCAACATCTACGAGCAGTACTTC. Translated: CASSEGPNIYEQYF.

There are many counts of this clonotype. V usage is TRBV30 and J usage is TRBJ1-2; tentatively, D is TRBD1 (6 bases). The CDR3 sequence is 14 residues long. V lost 1 base, J lost 7 bases, and 16 bases lay in between. The germline gives CDR1 GTSNPN, CDR2 SVGIG (reference sequence). The CDR3 DNA follows: TGTGCCTGGAGTGAAGCCGGGGGGGCGCGTGGCTACACCTTC. Its protein product is CAWSEAGGARGYTF.

The chain carries TRBV6-4 and TRBJ1-2, with D uncertain. CDR3 length: 13 amino acids. Germline lookup yields CDR1 MRHNA and CDR2 SNTAGT. Trimming took 5 bases from V and 5 from J, leaving 12 bases between them. In DNA, the CDR3 is TGTGCCAGCAGTACGATAATTAATTATGGCTACACCTTC. Its translation: CASSTIINYGYTF.

V gene TRBV28 combines with J gene TRBJ1-2; no firm D call. CDR1 MDHEN and CDR2 SYDVKM come from the germline V gene. V was pared by 4 bases and J by 3 bases, with 9 bases between. The CDR3 length is 13 residues. CDR3 amino acids: CASSYNTDYGYTF. CDR3 in DNA: TGTGCCAGCAGTTACAATACGGACTATGGCTACACCTTC.

This clonotype was picked up many times. The chain is built from TRBV29-1 and TRBJ1-1; D is unresolved. The length of the CDR3 is 11 residues. Germline V gene lookup returns CDR1 SQVTM and CDR2 ANQGSEA. V lost 0 bases to trimming and J lost 7 bases, with 6 bases between them. Written as DNA, the CDR3 is TGCAGCGTTGAAGACGGTAATGAAGCTTTCTTT. Encoded protein: CSVEDGNEAFF. The entire variable domain, with the rest obtained from reference TRBV29-1 and TRBJ1-1, is as follows: SAVISQKPSRDICQRGTSLTIQCQVDSQVTMMFWYRQQPGQSLTLIATANQGSEATYESGFVIDKFPISRPNLTFSTLTVSNMSPEDSSIYLCSVEDGNEAFFGQGTRLTVV.

The genes are TRBV5-1 and TRBJ1-1; 7 nucleotides agree with TRBD1. CDR3 length: 15 residues. Germline V gene sequence: CDR1 SGHRS, CDR2 YFSETQ. Trimming took 7 bases from V and 2 from J; bases not matched to a gene: 11. CDR3 DNA sequence: TGCGCCAGCGGACAGGAGGGCCCAATCAACACTGAAGCTTTCTTT. As protein: CASGQEGPINTEAFF.

The table lists this clonotype with many counts. The V gene is TRBV5-4, the J gene TRBJ2-7; 7 bases match TRBD1. With 4 bases clipped from V and 2 bases from J, the junction kept 12 bases outside the gene matches. Germline V gives CDR1 SGHNT, CDR2 YYREEE (reference sequence). The CDR3 extends over 16 amino acids. The CDR3 DNA is TGTGCCAGCAGCAAGGGAAGAGCTGGGACAGCCTACGAGCAGTACTTC. This codes for CASSKGRAGTAYEQYF.

Concerning this clonotype itself: Because the CDR3 is missing its conserved closing phenylalanine or tryptophan, this is likely a read error. This chain connects TRBV6-1 to TRBJ1-2, with TRBD1 matching 8 bases. This CDR3 contains 13 residues. Losses at the gene ends were 8 bases for V and 6 bases for J; bases not matched to a gene: 8. Per germline, CDR1 MNHNS and CDR2 SASEGT. The CDR3 sequence: CASENAGGHGYTV. DNA of the CDR3: TGTGCCAGCGAGAACGCAGGGGGCCATGGCTACACCGTC.

This clonotype was recorded once. The V gene is TRBV5-1, the J gene TRBJ1-1, with 7 nucleotides matching TRBD1. The CDR3 is 15 residues long. V was clipped by 4 bases and J by 7 bases; unmatched bases: 13. Germline-derived CDR1 and CDR2 are SGHRS and YFSETQ. The DNA for the CDR3 is TGCGCCAGCAGCGCCGGCCTACAGGGGCCCAGTGAAGCTTTCTTT. Translating it yields CASSAGLQGPSEAFF.

The V gene is TRBV7-8, the J gene TRBJ2-3, with 8 bases fitting TRBD1. The germline V gene encodes CDR1 SGHVS and CDR2 FQNEAQ. CDR3 size: 16 residues. After removal of 5 bases from V and 2 bases from J, the junction contained 9 bases not matched to a gene. The CDR3, as DNA: TGTGCCAGCAGCCCTGGGACAGGTTTTTACACAGATACGCAGTATTTT. It encodes CASSPGTGFYTDTQYF.

The V and J genes are TRBV3-1 and TRBJ1-2; D unresolved. The length of the CDR3 is 16 residues. The V end lost 0 bases, the J end lost 4 bases, and 15 bases lay between the germline ends. Germline CDR1 reads LGHDT; CDR2 reads YNNKEL (reference sequence). The CDR3 loop is CASSQEGSHLSYGYTF. CDR3 sequence (DNA): TGTGCCAGCAGCCAAGAAGGAAGCCACCTCTCCTATGGCTACACCTTC. Full variable domain (remainder filled in from reference TRBV3-1 and TRBJ1-2): DTAVSQTPKYLVTQMGNDKSIKCEQNLGHDTMYWYKQDSKKFLKIMFSYNNKELIINETVPNRFSPKSPDKAHLNLHINSLELGDSAVYFCASSQEGSHLSYGYTFGSGTRLTVV.

J is TRBJ1-1 and V is TRBV11-2, with D maybe TRBD1 (6 bases). The germline V gene has CDR1 SGHAT and CDR2 FQNNGV. The CDR3 covers 15 residues. V was trimmed by 5 bases and J by 1 base, leaving 14 bases between them. The CDR3 is CASSLRPGANTEAFF. The CDR3 coding sequence is TGTGCCAGCAGCCTTAGGCCAGGGGCGAACACTGAAGCTTTCTTT.